This passage covers 9 T cell receptor beta chains from one sample sequenced in a study of T cell responses to AZD1222 COVID-19 vaccine. The repertoire was sequenced with immunoSEQ multiplex PCR; TCRdb's copy has only in-frame clones and lacks some. The repertoire holds tens of thousands of clones, around 85% seen once, with approximately 15% in the top ten. The source material was peripheral blood, sampled on day 0 of AZD1222 vaccination. These receptors were collected from an adult in good health.

The J gene is TRBJ2-7, the V gene TRBV18, with D perhaps matching TRBD2 (7 bases). Germline V lookup: CDR1 KGHSH, CDR2 LQKENI. The CDR3 has 15 amino acids. V gave up 5 bases and J gave up 1 base, with 15 bases separating them. Written as DNA, the CDR3 is TGTGCCAGCTCAGCGAGCGGGACACCTTCCTACGAGCAGTACTTC. Protein: CASSASGTPSYEQYF.

The genes are TRBV3-1 (or the pseudogene TRBV3-2) and TRBJ2-7; the match to TRBD1 covers 8 bases. Germline assignment: CDR1 LGHDT and CDR2 YNNKEL (reference sequence). This CDR3 is built from 14 residues. J lost 6 bases, V lost 1 base, and 5 bases had no gene match. The CDR3 protein is CASSQADRASEQYF. The CDR3 DNA reads as TGTGCCAGCAGCCAAGCGGACAGGGCATCCGAGCAGTACTTC.

There are a few counts of this clone. The rearrangement uses TRBV7-9 and TRBJ1-2, with D possibly being TRBD1 (5 bases). The germline V and J ends were trimmed by 4 bases and 4 bases, with 16 bases remaining between them. There are 15 residues in the CDR3. In germline, CDR1 is SEHNR, CDR2 FQNEAQ (reference sequence). CDR3: CASSSTGFSRYGYTF. The CDR3 bases are TGTGCCAGCAGCTCAACAGGTTTTTCGCGCTATGGCTACACCTTC.

The genes are TRBV27 and TRBJ1-1; D gene ambiguous. V gave up 0 bases and J gave up 9 bases, with 11 bases separating them. This CDR3 is built from 13 residues. Germline V CDR1 and CDR2: MNHEY, SMNVEV (reference sequence). This CDR3 is CASSLSTGGQAFF. For the CDR3, the DNA is TGTGCCAGCAGTTTATCCACCGGCGGCCAAGCTTTCTTT.

The gene calls are TRBV3-1 (or the pseudogene TRBV3-2) and TRBJ2-7, with D possibly TRBD2 on 5 matching bases. V lost 4 bases to trimming and J lost 0 bases, with 13 bases between them. The CDR3 is 15 residues long. Germline CDR1 is LGHDT and CDR2 is YNNKEL (reference sequence). CDR3 in DNA: TGTGCCAGCAGCCGAGAGGGTCACGTCTCCTACGAGCAGTACTTC. This gives the protein CASSREGHVSYEQYF.

The rearrangement links TRBV19 to TRBJ1-4, with D possibly TRBD1 on 5 matching bases. CDR3 length: 16 amino acids. Between the trimmed V and J ends, which lost 4 bases and 7 bases, there was a span of 19 bases. Germline-derived CDR1 and CDR2 are LNHDA and SQIVND (reference sequence). In nucleotides, the CDR3 is TGTGCCAGTAGTAGGGAGGATGAAACCGGGGGTGAAAAACTGTTTTTT. Translating gives CASSREDETGGEKLFF.

The V and J genes are TRBV4-2 and TRBJ1-5, with TRBD1 matching over 8 bases. V gave up 2 bases and J gave up 7 bases; unmatched junction bases: 1. Germline V gene lookup returns CDR1 LGHNA and CDR2 YNFKEQ. CDR3 length: 13 amino acids. The CDR3 DNA reads TGTGCCAGCAGCCAATACAGGGGGCAGCCCCAGCATTTT. Its protein product is CASSQYRGQPQHF.

This clone was seen just once. The chain has TRBV27 and TRBJ1-1; a possible D gene is TRBD1 (6 bases). CDR1 and CDR2 (germline): MNHEY, SMNVEV (reference sequence). Trimming took 8 bases from V and 5 from J, leaving 18 bases between them. CDR3 length: 14 residues. CDR3 amino acids: CASGGRGKGTEAFF. CDR3 nucleotide sequence: TGTGCCAGCGGGGGCAGAGGGAAGGGGACTGAAGCTTTCTTT.

This sequence joins TRBV6-2 or TRBV6-3 and TRBJ2-5; D uncertain. Deletions cut 0 bases from V and 4 bases from J, with 15 bases between. From germline, CDR1 is MNHEY and CDR2 SVGEGT. This CDR3 contains 16 residues. CDR3 residues: CASSYSNAETPETQYF. For the CDR3, the DNA is TGTGCCAGCAGTTACTCGAATGCGGAGACCCCAGAGACCCAGTACTTC.